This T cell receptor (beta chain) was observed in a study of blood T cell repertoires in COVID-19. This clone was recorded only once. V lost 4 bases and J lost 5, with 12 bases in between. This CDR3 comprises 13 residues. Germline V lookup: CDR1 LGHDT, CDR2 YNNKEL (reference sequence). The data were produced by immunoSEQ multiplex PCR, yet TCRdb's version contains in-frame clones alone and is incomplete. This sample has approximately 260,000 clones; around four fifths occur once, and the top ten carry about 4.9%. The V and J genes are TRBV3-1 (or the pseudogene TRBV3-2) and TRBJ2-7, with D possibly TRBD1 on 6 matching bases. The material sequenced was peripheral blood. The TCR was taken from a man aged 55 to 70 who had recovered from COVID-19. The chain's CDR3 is CASSRYRANEQYF. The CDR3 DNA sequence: TGTGCCAGCAGCCGCTACAGGGCCAACGAGCAGTACTTC.